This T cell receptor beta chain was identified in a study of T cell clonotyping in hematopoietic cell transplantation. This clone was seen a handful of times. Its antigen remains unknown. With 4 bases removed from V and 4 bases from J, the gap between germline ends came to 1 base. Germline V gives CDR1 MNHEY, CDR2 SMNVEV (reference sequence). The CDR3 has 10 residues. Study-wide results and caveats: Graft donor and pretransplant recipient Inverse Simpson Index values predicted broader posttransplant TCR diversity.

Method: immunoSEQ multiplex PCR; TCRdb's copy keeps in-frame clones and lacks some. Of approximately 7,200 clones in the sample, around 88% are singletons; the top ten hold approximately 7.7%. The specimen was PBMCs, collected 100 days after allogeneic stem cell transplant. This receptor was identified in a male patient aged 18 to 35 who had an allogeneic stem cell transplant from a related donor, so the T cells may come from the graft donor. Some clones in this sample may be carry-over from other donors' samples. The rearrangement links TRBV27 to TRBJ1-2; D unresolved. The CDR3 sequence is CASSSYGYTF. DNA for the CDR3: TGTGCCAGCAGTTCCTATGGCTACACCTTC.